The clone carrying this T cell receptor (beta chain) was seen only a few times. Its antigen is unknown. The data were obtained in a study of blood T cells in healthy people across ages. The CDR3 sequence is 15 residues long. Per the germline V gene, CDR1 is DFQATT and CDR2 is SNEGSKA (reference sequence). Alongside a J-beta primer mix, a sample-barcoded 5' primer served in a second PCR lasting roughly 6 to 11 cycles. TCRdb reanalysed the 5' RACE reads using MiXCR and keeps one entry per CDR3 protein. The sample has 600,000 to 850,000 distinct CDR3 sequences, 25% seen once. Findings and caveats of the study: PBMCs that were unsorted prevented a conclusive naive versus antigen-experienced comparison. Possibly, changes in expanded clonotypes were confounded because donor CMV status was unknown.

The same data also went into a second study, on T cells of mothers and their children.

The chain couples TRBV20-1 to TRBJ2-5; 7 bases agree with TRBD1. The end of the DNA fits TRBJ2-7 better, so the J call may be wrong. This sequence originates from a boy between 10 and 17 years old in good health. The sample was blood. CDR3 sequence (DNA): TGCAGTGCTAGAGATGTAGGACAGGCTACCTACGAGCAGTACTTC. Amino acid sequence: CSARDVGQATYEQYF.